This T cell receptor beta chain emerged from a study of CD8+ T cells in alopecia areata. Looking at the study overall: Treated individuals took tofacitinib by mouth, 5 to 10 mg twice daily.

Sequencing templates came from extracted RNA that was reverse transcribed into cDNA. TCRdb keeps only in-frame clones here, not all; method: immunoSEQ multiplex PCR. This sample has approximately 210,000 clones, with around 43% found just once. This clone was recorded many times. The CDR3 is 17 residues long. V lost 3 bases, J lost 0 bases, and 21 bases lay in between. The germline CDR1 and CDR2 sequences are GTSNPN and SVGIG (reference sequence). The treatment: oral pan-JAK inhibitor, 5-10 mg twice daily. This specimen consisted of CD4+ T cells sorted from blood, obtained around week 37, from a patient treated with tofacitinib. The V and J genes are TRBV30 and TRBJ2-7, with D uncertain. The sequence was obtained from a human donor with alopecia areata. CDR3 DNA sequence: TGTGCCTGGAGCGGATCCATCGGACGGACGGACTCCTACGAGCAGTACTTC. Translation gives CAWSGSIGRTDSYEQYF.